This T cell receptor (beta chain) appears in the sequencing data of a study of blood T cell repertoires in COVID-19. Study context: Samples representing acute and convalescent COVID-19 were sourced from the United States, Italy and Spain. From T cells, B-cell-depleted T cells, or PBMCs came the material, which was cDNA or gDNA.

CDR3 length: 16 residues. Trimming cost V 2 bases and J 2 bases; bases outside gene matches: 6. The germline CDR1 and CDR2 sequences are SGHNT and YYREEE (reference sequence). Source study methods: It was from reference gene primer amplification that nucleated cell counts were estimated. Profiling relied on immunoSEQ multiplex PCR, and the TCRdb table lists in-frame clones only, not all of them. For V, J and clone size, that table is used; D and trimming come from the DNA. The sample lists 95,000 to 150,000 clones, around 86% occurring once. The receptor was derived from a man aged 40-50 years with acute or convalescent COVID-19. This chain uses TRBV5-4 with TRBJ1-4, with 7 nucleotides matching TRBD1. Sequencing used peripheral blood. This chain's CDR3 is CASSFSKGGTNEKLFF. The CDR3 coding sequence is TGTGCCAGCAGCTTTAGCAAAGGGGGCACTAATGAAAAACTGTTTTTT.